This T cell receptor (beta chain) was identified in a study of shared clonotypes between healthy human individuals. In the study's own analysis: ImmunoSEQ yielded junction-only sequences lacking quality scores, so filtering differed. Generated by immunoSEQ multiplex PCR, the TCRdb table keeps only in-frame clones and is missing some. The DNA was the basis for D and trimming; V, J and clone size are from that table. The sample holds about 2 million clones; approximately 94% are singletons and the top ten take approximately 1%. Positively selected for CCR7, the CD45RO-negative cells used as naive CD8 cells excluded terminally differentiated effector memory CD45RA+ cells. Healthy adults negative for HIV, lacking recent acute infections or vaccinations, served as donors. The CDR3 has 15 amino acids. Looked up from germline, CDR1 is LNHDA and CDR2 is SQIVND (reference sequence). Trimming pared 3 bases from V and 0 bases from J, leaving 12 bases between.

The V and J genes are TRBV19 and TRBJ2-7; either TRBD1 or TRBD2 may supply D (5 bases each). The sequence was collected from a man aged 18 to 29 in good health. The sample comprised naive CD8+ T cells sorted from blood. CDR3 sequence: CASSMGRPSSYEQYF. The CDR3 region has the DNA TGTGCCAGTAGTATGGGACGTCCGAGCTCCTACGAGCAGTACTTC. The full variable domain, with the rest looked up from reference TRBV19 and TRBJ2-7, is DGGITQSPKYLFRKEGQNVTLSCEQNLNHDAMYWYRQDPGQGLRLIYYSQIVNDFQKGDIAEGYSVSREKKESFPLTVTSAQKNPTAFYLCASSMGRPSSYEQYFGPGTRLTVT.